A selection of T cell receptor beta chains follows, all from one sample in a study of metastatic and nonmetastatic thyroid tumors. TCRdb reassembled clones from the PCR reads with MiXCR. This table has about 39,000 clones, roughly 12% appearing once. The specimen was blood. The receptors derive from a male donor with papillary thyroid cancer or a benign thyroid nodule (not recorded which). Some clones in this sample may be carry-over from other donors' samples. Both conserved end residues are part of each CDR3. D genes are given only for firm matches. The listing skips clone size in some rows; elsewhere it reads once, few, many or a size class.

v_call	d_call	clone_size	j_call	cdr3_nt	cdr3_aa
TRBV7-9	.	many	TRBJ2-7	TGTGCCAGCAGCTTATCCCTGACGCGGGCCGAGCAGTACTTC	CASSLSLTRAEQYF
TRBV3-1	.	many	TRBJ2-1	TGTGCCAGCAGCCAACCAGGTGACAATGAGCAGTTCTTC	CASSQPGDNEQFF
TRBV11-2	.	many	TRBJ2-3	TGTGCCAGCAGCTTTCATTTCCGGGCAGATACGCAGTATTTT	CASSFHFRADTQYF
TRBV20-1	TRBD1	many	TRBJ1-1	TGCAGTGCTAGAGACTCGGCAGGGGGGGACACTGAAGCTTTCTTT	CSARDSAGGDTEAFF
TRBV20-1	TRBD1	.	TRBJ1-2	TGCAGTGCTAGCCAGGGGGTTGGCTATGGCTACACCTTC	CSASQGVGYGYTF
TRBV7-2	.	many	TRBJ2-5	TGTGCCAGCAGCTTACAAGAGACCCAGTACTTC	CASSLQETQYF
TRBV27	TRBD1	medium-sized	TRBJ1-6	TGTGCCAGCAGTTTAGACAGGGCAGCCTCACCCCTCCACTTT	CASSLDRAASPLHF
TRBV11-2	TRBD1	.	TRBJ2-3	TGTGCCAGCAGCCCGGACAGGGGGCCGTTTTATCGTACAGATACGCAGTATTTT	CASSPDRGPFYRTDTQYF
TRBV10-1	TRBD1	many	TRBJ1-1	TGCGCCAGCAGACCGGGACAGGGGCCGAACACTGAAGCTTTCTTT	CASRPGQGPNTEAFF
TRBV4-1	TRBD1	many	TRBJ2-7	TGCGCCAGCTCCTCACAGGGGGCCTCCTACGAGCAGTACTTC	CASSSQGASYEQYF
TRBV6-2/TRBV6-3	TRBD2	.	TRBJ2-7	TGTGCCAGCAGTACCGGGGCGCGGACTAGCTGGGAAGAGCATTACTTC	CASSTGARTSWEEHYF
TRBV9	.	.	TRBJ2-7	TGTGCCAGCAGCGTAGCCGGGACCAACTACGAGCAGTACTTC	CASSVAGTNYEQYF
TRBV5-1	.	many	TRBJ2-2	TGCGCCAGCAGCTTGGGGACTACCGGGGAGCTGTTTTTT	CASSLGTTGELFF
TRBV7-7	.	many	TRBJ2-2	TGTGCTAGCAGCTCTGACTCATTATGGGGCGGGGAGCTGTTTTTT	CASSSDSLWGGELFF
TRBV3-1	.	many	TRBJ2-7	TGTGCCAGCAGCCTGTTGGATGCGTCGTCCTACGAGCAGTACTTC	CASSLLDASSYEQYF
TRBV11-2	.	many	TRBJ1-2	TGTGCCAGCAGCTTAGGACAGTTCTATGGCTACACCTTC	CASSLGQFYGYTF
TRBV4-1	.	.	TRBJ1-1	TGCGCCAGCAGCCAAGAAGGTGGCACTGAAGCTTTCTTT	CASSQEGGTEAFF
TRBV28	.	medium-sized	TRBJ1-2	TGTGCCAGCAGTTTACAGCAACTTCCTAGCAGAGATTTC	CASSLQQLPSRDF
TRBV30	TRBD2	few	TRBJ2-1	TGTGCCTGGAGTGTACAAAGAGGGCTAGCGGGGTACAATGAGCAGTTCTTC	CAWSVQRGLAGYNEQFF
TRBV10-1	.	medium-sized	TRBJ2-7	TGCGCCAGCAGTTCCAGTAGCGCCAGCTCCTACGAGCAGTACTTC	CASSSSSASSYEQYF
TRBV5-1	.	.	TRBJ2-6	TGCGCCAGCAGCTTGGACAGGGTCGGAGGCAACGTCCTGACTTTC	CASSLDRVGGNVLTF
TRBV7-9	.	many	TRBJ2-3	TGTGCCAGCAGTAGGGGGAGCTTGGATACGCAGTATTTT	CASSRGSLDTQYF
TRBV27	TRBD1	medium-sized	TRBJ2-7	TGTGCCAGCAGTACGACAGGGTACGAGCAGTACTTC	CASSTTGYEQYF
TRBV13	TRBD1	many	TRBJ2-7	TGTGCCAGCACTTGGGTCCCGTGGCGACAGGGGGGAATTTTTACCTACGAGCAGTACTTC	CASTWVPWRQGGIFTYEQYF
TRBV19	.	few	TRBJ2-5	TGTGCCAGTACCGCCGGGAGTGCGGGACAAGAGACCCGGTACTTC	CASTAGSAGQETRYF
TRBV6-2/TRBV6-3	.	many	TRBJ1-1	TGTGCCAGCAATACCGGGGGCGTGTGGGTCACTGAAGCTTTCTTT	CASNTGGVWVTEAFF
TRBV20-1	TRBD2	many	TRBJ2-1	TGCAGTGCTAGTTCTGGGCGGGAGTCCGTCAATGAGCAGTTCTTC	CSASSGRESVNEQFF
TRBV20-1	.	many	TRBJ1-2	TGCAGTGCTAGAGAGAGGATCCATAACTATGGCTACACCTTC	CSARERIHNYGYTF
TRBV19	TRBD1	many	TRBJ2-7	TGTGCCAGTAGTATAGCCAGGACAGGGATATACGAGCAGTACTTC	CASSIARTGIYEQYF
TRBV20-1	.	.	TRBJ2-7	TGCAGTGCTAGAGACGAGATCCAAGCTTTTGGTTTCCCAGAGCAGTACTTC	CSARDEIQAFGFPEQYF
TRBV5-4	.	.	TRBJ2-7	TGTGCCAGCAGCTTGTTCGGTGGGTACGAGCAGTACTTC	CASSLFGGYEQYF
TRBV6-2/TRBV6-3	.	many	TRBJ2-7	TGTGCCAGCAGTTACCACAGCGGTAGACCGTACTTC	CASSYHSGRPYF
TRBV20-1	.	.	TRBJ1-3	TGCAGTGCTGCCAATCCGGAATCTGGAAACACCATATATTTT	CSAANPESGNTIYF
TRBV19	.	few	TRBJ1-5	TGTGCCAGTACCCTACGGACAGAACAGCCCCAGCATTTT	CASTLRTEQPQHF
TRBV6-4	.	.	TRBJ2-2	TGTGCCAGCAGTGACTCGAGTGCCTTGGAGCTGTTTTTT	CASSDSSALELFF
TRBV6-2/TRBV6-3	TRBD1	.	TRBJ1-5	TGTGCCAGCATCGACAGGGAGTGGTGGTATAGCAATCAGCCCCAACATTTT	CASIDREWWYSNQPQHF
TRBV4-2	TRBD2	many	TRBJ2-3	TGTGCCAGCAGCCTCGGACTAGCGGGAGGGGCAGATACGCAGTATTTT	CASSLGLAGGADTQYF